A single sample is the source of the 8 T cell receptor beta chains below, sequenced in a study of T cells in Graves' hyperthyroidism and ophthalmopathy. Amplified TCR beta CDR3 regions came from RNA transcripts. Researchers ran a first-round RT-PCR on the TCR CDR3 using the HTBI primer set. TCRdb itself ran the multiplex PCR reads through MiXCR, one entry per CDR3 protein. Of roughly 650,000 distinct CDR3 sequences listed, around 16% are singletons. Input material: blood. These receptors were collected from a woman aged 40 to 55 with Graves' ophthalmopathy.

This clonotype was detected many times. The rearrangement joins TRBV20-1 to TRBJ2-7; no clear D gene. The germline V and J ends were trimmed by 6 bases and 5 bases, with 23 bases remaining between them. In germline, CDR1 is DFQATT, CDR2 SNEGSKA (reference sequence). This CDR3 spans 15 amino acids. CDR3 sequence: CSARRTPLYTDEQYF. In nucleotides, the CDR3 is TGCAGTGCCAGAAGGACCCCTCTTTACACCGACGAGCAGTACTTC.

The gene calls are TRBV18 and TRBJ2-5, with D hard to call. The germline V and J ends were trimmed by 6 bases and 2 bases, with 16 bases remaining between them. The CDR3 has 15 amino acids. Germline lookup yields CDR1 KGHSH and CDR2 LQKENI. The CDR3 region is CASSPAADPQETQYF. CDR3 sequence (DNA): TGTGCCAGCTCGCCCGCGGCCGACCCACAAGAGACCCAGTACTTC.

The V and J genes are TRBV6-2 or TRBV6-3 and TRBJ1-2; no firm D call. The V end lost 6 bases, the J end lost 0 bases, and 11 bases lay between the germline ends. Germline V lookup: CDR1 MNHEY, CDR2 SVGEGT. There are 14 residues in the CDR3. The CDR3 nucleotides are TGTGCCAGCAGCCCACTTACCCCTAACTATGGCTACACCTTC. Translation gives CASSPLTPNYGYTF.

Only a few counts were recorded for this clonotype. The rearrangement links TRBV5-1 to TRBJ2-7, with TRBD1 matching 9 bases. The ends lost 3 bases at V and 2 bases at J; junction bases unmatched: 9. CDR1 is SGHRS and CDR2 is YFSETQ in the germline V gene. This CDR3 has 16 amino acids. The CDR3 loop is CASSSMGTGPTYEQYF. CDR3 DNA: TGCGCCAGCAGCTCCATGGGGACAGGGCCCACCTACGAGCAGTACTTC.

The chain is built from TRBV19 and TRBJ1-1; D is unclear. The CDR3 totals 13 residues. Trimming removed 6 bases from V and 0 bases from J, with 8 bases in between. Germline assignment: CDR1 LNHDA and CDR2 SQIVND (reference sequence). The CDR3 DNA is TGTGCCAGTAGCACCTCCATGAACACTGAAGCTTTCTTT. It specifies CASSTSMNTEAFF.

There are many counts of this clonotype. The V and J genes are TRBV6-8 and TRBJ2-2; no reliable D call. Germline loops: CDR1 MNHGY, CDR2 SAAAGT. This CDR3 region has 16 residues. V was clipped by 2 bases and J by 2 bases, with 12 bases between them. The CDR3 region is CASSYLGRRNTGELFF. CDR3 DNA: TGTGCCAGCAGTTACCTCGGACGGAGAAACACCGGGGAGCTGTTTTTT.

This clonotype was recorded at least ten times. The rearrangement joins TRBV6-1 to TRBJ2-7; tentatively, D is TRBD2 (5 bases). Trimming stripped 5 bases from V and 5 bases from J, with 16 bases between. Germline assignment: CDR1 MNHNS and CDR2 SASEGT. This CDR3 is built from 14 residues. The CDR3 DNA is TGTGCCAGCAGTCATCCGGACGAGAGGGACGAGCAGTACTTC. As protein: CASSHPDERDEQYF.

This chain joins TRBV12-3 or TRBV12-4 and TRBJ1-2; 9 bases line up with TRBD1. The V gene end was trimmed by 5 bases and the J gene end by 6 bases; junction bases not matched to a gene: 7. This CDR3 has 14 residues. CDR3 in amino acids: CASSLQGAKHGYTF. Here the CDR3 DNA reads TGTGCCAGCAGTCTACAGGGGGCAAAGCATGGCTACACCTTC.